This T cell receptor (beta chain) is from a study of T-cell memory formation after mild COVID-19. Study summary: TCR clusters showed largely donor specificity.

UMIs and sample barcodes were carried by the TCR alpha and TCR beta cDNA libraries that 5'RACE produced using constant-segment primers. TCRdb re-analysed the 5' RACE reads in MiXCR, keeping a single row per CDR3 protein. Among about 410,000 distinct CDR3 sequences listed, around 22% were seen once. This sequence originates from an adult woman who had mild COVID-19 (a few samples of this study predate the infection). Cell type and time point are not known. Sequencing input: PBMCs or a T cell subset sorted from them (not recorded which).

CDR3 nucleotides: TGCGCCAGCAGCCCCGACCTGGGCAATCAGCCCCAGCATTTT. This sequence encodes CASSPDLGNQPQHF. This sequence joins TRBV5-1 and TRBJ1-5; no clear D. The CDR3 spans 14 residues. V lost 4 bases to trimming and J lost 2 bases, with 10 bases between them. Germline V lookup: CDR1 SGHRS, CDR2 YFSETQ. Filled out from reference TRBV5-1 and TRBJ1-5, the complete variable domain reads KAGVTQTPRYLIKTRGQQVTLSCSPISGHRSVSWYQQTPGQGLQFLFEYFSETQRNKGNFPGRFSGRQFSNSRSEMNVSTLELGDSALYLCASSPDLGNQPQHFGDGTRLSIL.